A single sample gave rise to the 11 T cell receptor beta chains below, sequenced in a study of blood T cell repertoires in COVID-19. TCRdb keeps only in-frame clones here, not all; method: immunoSEQ multiplex PCR. The table shows over 200,000 clones, with about 90% occurring only once. The sample was PBMCs or T cells enriched from blood (not recorded which). All receptors derive from a man aged 25-45 years who had recovered from COVID-19.

The gene calls are TRBV10-3 and TRBJ2-3; tentatively, D is TRBD1 (6 bases). V lost 2 bases to trimming and J lost 0 bases, with 6 bases between them. Germline loops: CDR1 ENHRY, CDR2 SYGVKD. This CDR3 spans 14 amino acids. CDR3 DNA: TGTGCCATCAGTGAGGGACAGAGCACAGATACGCAGTATTTT. It is translated as CAISEGQSTDTQYF.

This chain uses TRBV9 with TRBJ2-7; D gene unclear. In germline, CDR1 is SGDLS, CDR2 YYNGEE. This CDR3 has 15 residues. With 0 bases removed from V and 0 bases from J, the gap between germline ends came to 10 bases. The CDR3 is CASSVGPDTSYEQYF. The CDR3, as DNA: TGTGCCAGCAGCGTAGGGCCAGATACCTCCTACGAGCAGTACTTC.

The V call is TRBV25-1, the J call TRBJ1-2; D gene ambiguous. Trimming removed 1 base at V and 7 bases at J, with 13 bases between. The V gene's germline CDR1 is MGHDK and CDR2 SYGVNS. The CDR3 contains 14 residues. CDR3: CASSELVKNGGYTF. The CDR3 DNA reads as TGTGCCAGCAGTGAATTGGTTAAGAACGGTGGCTACACCTTC.

The V call is TRBV12-5, the J call TRBJ2-7, with D maybe TRBD2 (6 bases). Trimming removed 0 bases at V and 1 base at J, with 16 bases between. Germline CDR1 reads LGHNT; CDR2 reads FRNRAP. The CDR3 runs 17 residues. The CDR3 region is CASGLVLGGMRSYEQYF. The CDR3 bases are TGTGCTAGTGGTTTGGTACTTGGGGGGATGAGGTCCTACGAGCAGTACTTC.

The chain links TRBV7-2 to TRBJ1-1; weak D call: TRBD1 (5 bases). The ends were cut back, 5 bases at V and 5 bases at J, with 15 bases in the middle. This CDR3 comprises 14 residues. Germline V gene data show CDR1 as SGHTA and CDR2 as FQGNSA. CDR3 nucleotides: TGTGCCAGCAGCCCCGAGATGACAGCGACTGAAGCTTTCTTT. As protein: CASSPEMTATEAFF.

This CDR3 reads CASGTGENQPQHF. Here the CDR3 DNA reads TGTGCCAGCGGGACAGGGGAAAATCAGCCCCAGCATTTT. The chain employs TRBV12-3 or TRBV12-4 and TRBJ1-5, with 10 nucleotides matching TRBD1. V was pared by 8 bases and J by 4 bases, with 2 bases of the junction left unmatched. This CDR3 has 13 residues.

The gene calls are TRBV10-3 and TRBJ2-3, with 8 bases lining up with TRBD2. CDR1 ENHRY and CDR2 SYGVKD come from the germline V gene. The CDR3 contains 17 residues. Trimming removed 4 bases from V and 1 base from J; junction bases left unmatched: 10. The CDR3 protein is CAISGRLARGGTDTQYF. The DNA for the CDR3 is TGTGCCATCAGTGGTAGACTAGCGCGGGGGGGCACAGATACGCAGTATTTT.

This clone appeared a few times. The V gene is TRBV6-5, the J gene TRBJ2-7; TRBD1 aligns across 7 bases. Germline V gene sequence: CDR1 MNHEY, CDR2 SVGAGI. The CDR3 runs 12 residues. The ends lost 6 bases at V and 6 bases at J; junction bases unmatched: 5. The CDR3 DNA sequence: TGTGCCAGCAGAAAGACAGGGCTCGAGCAGTACTTC. It codes for CASRKTGLEQYF.

The chain uses TRBV7-2 and TRBJ2-7; D is perhaps TRBD1 (6 bases). The CDR3 sequence is 14 residues long. With 5 bases removed from V and 3 bases from J, the gap between germline ends came to 14 bases. Germline values: CDR1 SGHTA, CDR2 FQGNSA. The CDR3 region has the DNA TGTGCCAGCAGCAAGAGGGACAACTACTACGAGCAGTACTTC. Amino acids: CASSKRDNYYEQYF.

This chain links TRBV4-1 with TRBJ1-1; the D is unclear. This CDR3 has 14 residues. CDR1 and CDR2 (germline): MGHRA, YSYEKL. V was cut by 1 base and J by 5 bases, with 11 bases left in between. DNA of the CDR3: TGCGCCAGCAGCCAAGGGGCAACAGCTACTGAAGCTTTCTTT. Its translation is CASSQGATATEAFF.

V and J are TRBV6-1 and TRBJ2-3; 7 nucleotides line up with TRBD1. Per germline, CDR1 MNHNS and CDR2 SASEGT. The ends lost 3 bases at V and 1 base at J; junction bases unmatched: 4. The CDR3 covers 15 residues. The CDR3 region has the DNA TGTGCCAGCAGTGACAGACAGGGTGGCACAGATACGCAGTATTTT. Residues: CASSDRQGGTDTQYF.